Each of the 23 T cell receptor beta chains below was sequenced from the same sample in a study of tumor-infiltrating lymphocytes in primary liver carcinoma. Total RNA and DNA came together from approximately 20-30 mg of bulk tissue without cell sorting. A constant-region primer served to make TCR beta cDNA from roughly 500 ng total RNA. It was through three nested multiplex PCR rounds of slightly modified ARM-PCR that TCR beta libraries arose. Primers for the first two PCR rounds were TRBV1-TRBV30 forward primers and a C-beta reverse primer (10 cycles per round). TCRdb re-derived calls from the multiplex PCR reads in MiXCR, one entry per CDR3 protein. In the table there are about 130,000 distinct CDR3 sequences, 64% of which are singletons. Material for sequencing was liver tumor tissue from sampling region 3. Subset: tumor region T3, left-lateral pole. These receptors were collected from a woman aged 55-69 years with primary liver carcinoma and hepatitis B virus infection.

At least ten counts were recorded for this clonotype. V usage is TRBV12-3 or TRBV12-4 and J usage is TRBJ2-1; D is perhaps TRBD2 (5 bases). The CDR3 contains 11 residues. V lost 6 bases and J lost 14, with 14 bases in between. The CDR3 DNA sequence: TGTGCCAGCAGAGGCCCCGAGGGAGAGTTCTTC. It translates to CASRGPEGEFF.

This clonotype was found many times. The rearrangement links TRBV6-6 to TRBJ2-2; D might be TRBD2 (5 bases). This CDR3 comprises 13 residues. Per germline, CDR1 MNHNY and CDR2 SVGAGI (reference sequence). Trimming removed 8 bases at V and 6 bases at J, with 13 bases between. In DNA form, the CDR3 reads TGTGCCAGCGCCTTGAGGGCGGCCGGGGAGCTGTTTTTT. Protein: CASALRAAGELFF.

Comments on this clonotype: The junction departs from the called germline gene at one end, perhaps through a read error. The V and J genes are TRBV6-5 and TRBJ2-3; 11 bases line up with TRBD2. CDR3 length equals 16 residues. Germline lookup yields CDR1 MNHEY and CDR2 SVGAGI. CDR3 nucleotides: TGTGCCAGAAGTTACCGGGGACTAGCGGCCAGGGATACGCCGTATTTT. As protein: CARSYRGLAARDTPYF.

This clonotype showed up many times. The chain has TRBV7-9 and TRBJ2-3; 8 bases fit TRBD1. Germline loops: CDR1 SEHNR, CDR2 FQNEAQ (reference sequence). Losses at the gene ends were 5 bases for V and 0 bases for J; bases not matched to a gene: 7. This CDR3 contains 16 residues. CDR3 in DNA: TGTGCCAGCAGCATAGGACAGGGCTATAGCACAGATACGCAGTATTTT. Encoded protein: CASSIGQGYSTDTQYF.

The gene calls are TRBV7-3 and TRBJ2-7, with TRBD1 matching over 7 bases. CDR1 is SGHTA, CDR2 FQGTGA, per germline. The CDR3 sequence is 13 residues long. The J segment lost 4 bases and the V segment lost 2 bases, leaving 2 bases of the junction unmatched. CDR3 region: CASSLEGAYEQYF. DNA of the CDR3: TGTGCCAGCAGCTTAGAGGGGGCGTACGAGCAGTACTTC. Full variable domain (remainder filled in from reference TRBV7-3 and TRBJ2-7): GAGVSQTPSNKVTEKGKYVELRCDPISGHTALYWYRQSLGQGPEFLIYFQGTGAADDSGLPNDRFFAVRPEGSVSTLKIQRTERGDSAVYLCASSLEGAYEQYFGPGTRLTVT.

There are many counts of this clonotype. This chain connects TRBV6-6 to TRBJ1-5, with TRBD1 as a possible D gene (6 bases). This CDR3 comprises 16 residues. Trimming removed 6 bases from V and 1 base from J, with 16 bases in between. Germline CDR1 and CDR2: MNHNY and SVGAGI (reference sequence). The CDR3 is CASSYGGGESNQPQHF. Written as DNA, the CDR3 is TGTGCCAGCAGCTATGGAGGGGGAGAGAGCAATCAGCCCCAGCATTTT.

This clonotype turned up a few times. The chain joins TRBV11-2 to TRBJ2-2; D is undetermined. This CDR3 contains 13 residues. V shed 7 bases and J shed 8 bases, with 14 bases lying between them. The germline V gene has CDR1 SGHAT and CDR2 FQNNGV. Here the CDR3 DNA reads TGTGCCAGCAACTTGGATAAGACTGGGGAGCTGTTTTTT. Translating it yields CASNLDKTGELFF.

This clonotype was counted between two and nine times. The chain recombines TRBV5-1 with TRBJ2-1, with 10 bases fitting TRBD2. This CDR3 is 19 amino acids long. Germline V gene lookup returns CDR1 SGHRS and CDR2 YFSETQ. V lost 0 bases to trimming and J lost 4 bases; unmatched junction nucleotides: 13. The CDR3 protein is CASSLEPFLTSGEYNEQFF. The CDR3 region has the DNA TGCGCCAGCAGCTTGGAACCCTTTCTCACTAGCGGGGAATACAATGAGCAGTTCTTC.

A note on this clonotype: A much more abundant neighbour one base away suggests this may be a read error. The chain combines TRBV12-3 or TRBV12-4 with TRBJ1-1; D remains unclear. CDR3 length equals 13 residues. The CDR3 region is CASRGRVNTEALF. Here the CDR3 DNA reads TGTGCCAGCCGAGGACGGGTGAACACTGAAGCTCTCTTT.

Turning to this clonotype: The CDR3 end shows no conserved phenylalanine or tryptophan, and so a read error is likely. The chain combines TRBV29-1 with TRBJ2-1, with 11 bases lining up with TRBD2. Germline V CDR1 and CDR2: SQVTM, ANQGSEA. The V and J ends lost 5 bases and 12 bases, in that order; junction bases with no gene match: 24. The CDR3 extends over 18 amino acids. CDR3 residues: CSVPPLAGGPSGVYGQFL. CDR3 bases: TGCAGCGTTCCACCCTTAGCGGGAGGGCCCTCCGGTGTTTATGGGCAGTTCTTA.

Notes on this clonotype: Mismatch with germline at one junction end may stem from a read error. V is TRBV11-3 and J is TRBJ2-7; 8 bases are shared with TRBD1. Germline CDR1 reads SGHNT; CDR2 reads YENEEA. The CDR3 runs to 15 residues. CDR3 DNA sequence: TGTGCCAACAGCTTAGGGACAGGAGGCTCCCTCGAGCAGTATTTC. Its translation is CANSLGTGGSLEQYF. Combining the CDR3 with reference TRBV11-3 and TRBJ2-7 gives the whole variable domain EAGVVQSPRYKIIEKKQPVAFWCNPISGHNTLYWYLQNLGQGPELLIRYENEEAVDDSQLPKDRFSAERLKGVDSTLKIQPAELGDSAVYLCANSLGTGGSLEQYFGPGTRLTVT.

As regards this clonotype: Just one base apart from a much larger clone, this may be a read error. The rearrangement links TRBV5-1 to TRBJ2-1; 9 bases are shared with TRBD2. The germline V gene encodes CDR1 SGHRS and CDR2 YFSETQ. The CDR3 contains 15 residues. The CDR3 DNA reads as TGCGCCAGCAGCTTCCTAGCGGGGACCTACAATGAGCAGCTCTTC. Translated, it gives CASSFLAGTYNEQLF.

Note on this clonotype: Lacking the conserved final phenylalanine or tryptophan, this CDR3 likely reflects a read error. The rearrangement uses TRBV29-1 and TRBJ1-5; 7 bases are a match to TRBD1. This CDR3 spans 14 amino acids. Losses at the gene ends were 7 bases for V and 3 bases for J; bases not matched to a gene: 9. In germline, CDR1 is SQVTM, CDR2 ANQGSEA. DNA for the CDR3: TGCAGCGCTTCGTCGGGACAGACCAATCAGCCCCAGCATTGT. Encoded protein: CSASSGQTNQPQHC.

V and J are TRBV28 and TRBJ1-5; 7 bases line up with TRBD1. J lost 2 bases, V lost 2 bases, and 3 bases had no gene match. The length of the CDR3 is 15 residues. Germline CDR1 reads MDHEN; CDR2 reads SYDVKM. CDR3 region: CASSLTGAGNQPQHF. DNA for the CDR3: TGTGCCAGCAGTTTAACAGGGGCCGGCAATCAGCCCCAGCATTTT.

This clonotype was detected ten times or more. The genes are TRBV14 and TRBJ2-5, with D unclear. Trimming pared 4 bases from V and 7 bases from J, leaving 10 bases between. The CDR3 loop spans 12 amino acids. Germline lookup yields CDR1 SGHDN and CDR2 FVKESK. The CDR3 DNA sequence: TGTGCCAGCAGCCCAGACTTGGGGACCCAGTACTTC. Translated, it gives CASSPDLGTQYF.

A word on this clonotype: A read error may produce the germline difference seen at one junction end. The chain carries TRBV7-3 and TRBJ2-3; 7 nucleotides line up with TRBD1. Germline V gives CDR1 SGHTA, CDR2 FQGTGA. This CDR3 is 14 amino acids long. CDR3 sequence (DNA): TGTGCCAGCAGCCCGGACAGGCACACAGATGCGCAGTATTTT. It translates to CASSPDRHTDAQYF.

In regard to this clonotype: The conserved phenylalanine or tryptophan is not found at the CDR3 terminus, so this likely reflects a read error. V is TRBV11-2 and J is TRBJ2-1; 7 nucleotides align to TRBD2. This CDR3 comprises 15 residues. CDR1 SGHAT and CDR2 FQNNGV come from the germline V gene. The DNA of the CDR3 is TGCGCCAGCAGCTTATGGGGGGGCTCCTACAATGAGCAGTTCCTC. Translation: CASSLWGGSYNEQFL.

Remarks on this clonotype: This may come from a read error, since a much larger clone is one base off. The rearrangement joins TRBV28 to TRBJ1-5, with a weak D call TRBD1 (5 bases). Germline lookup yields CDR1 MDHEN and CDR2 SYDVKM. The CDR3 has 18 residues. For the CDR3, the DNA is TGTGCCAGCAGTTTATTTTCGGGGGTTAAGGGTAGCAATCAGCTCCAGCATTTT. The encoded protein is CASSLFSGVKGSNQLQHF.

Comments on this clonotype: As the CDR3 is not closed by the conserved phenylalanine or tryptophan, this likely results from a read error. The limits of the CDR3 on the DNA are not certain, so only TCRdb's listed CDR3 is given. The chain links TRBV11-3 to TRBJ2-7; the table names TRBD1, a call not compared with the DNA. The CDR3 length is 15 residues, termini included. From germline, CDR1 is SGHNT and CDR2 YENEEA. The CDR3 sequence: CASSPGSGGNYEQYL.

Points on this clonotype: A much larger clonotype is one base distant, so this may be a read error. V gene TRBV5-6 combines with J gene TRBJ2-3, with 12 bases fitting TRBD2. Germline V gene sequence: CDR1 SGHDT, CDR2 YYEEEE. The CDR3 contains 23 residues. The CDR3 region is CASSLLLLPWLAGGPGYTDTRYF. CDR3 nucleotides: TGTGCCAGCAGCTTGTTGTTGCTCCCGTGGCTAGCGGGAGGGCCCGGGTACACGGATACGCGGTATTTT.

Note on this clonotype: One end of the junction varies from germline; a read error may be responsible. The rearrangement joins TRBV7-8 to TRBJ2-5; 7 nucleotides agree with TRBD2. The CDR3 is made up of 14 amino acids. The germline gives CDR1 SGHVS, CDR2 FQNEAQ. As DNA, the CDR3 is TGTGCCTGCAGCTTCCGGGAGGCCCAAGAGACCCAGTACTTC. Its protein product is CACSFREAQETQYF.

With regard to this clonotype: It may be a read error: a sequence one base away is much more abundant. This sequence joins TRBV28 and TRBJ1-5; D remains unclear. The DNA matches TRBJ2-3 better at its end, which makes the J call doubtful. The CDR3 spans 12 residues. Germline-derived CDR1 and CDR2 are MDHEN and SYDVKM. The CDR3 DNA is TGTGCCAGCACGCGGCCGAATCAGCCCCAGTATTTT. This codes for CASTRPNQPQYF.

V usage is TRBV6-6 and J usage is TRBJ2-2, with D possibly TRBD2 on 6 matching bases. Per the germline V gene, CDR1 is MNHNY and CDR2 is SVGAGI (reference sequence). The CDR3 has 18 amino acids. With 0 bases removed from V and 3 bases from J, the gap between germline ends came to 17 bases. In DNA form, the CDR3 reads TGTGCCAGCAGTTACTCTGCTGACGGGAGTGGGGACACCGGGGAGCTGTTTTTT. Translation gives CASSYSADGSGDTGELFF.